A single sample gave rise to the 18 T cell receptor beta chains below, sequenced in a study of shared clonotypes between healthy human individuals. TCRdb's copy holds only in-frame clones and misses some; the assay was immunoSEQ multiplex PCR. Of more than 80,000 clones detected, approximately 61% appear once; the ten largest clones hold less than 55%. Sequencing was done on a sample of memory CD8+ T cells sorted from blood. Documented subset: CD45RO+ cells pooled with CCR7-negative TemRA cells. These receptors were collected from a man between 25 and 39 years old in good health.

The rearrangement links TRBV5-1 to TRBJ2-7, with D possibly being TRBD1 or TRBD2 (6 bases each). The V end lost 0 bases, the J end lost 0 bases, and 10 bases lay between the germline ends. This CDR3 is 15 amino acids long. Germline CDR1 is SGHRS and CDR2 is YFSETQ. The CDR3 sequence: CASSLGGTRSYEQYF. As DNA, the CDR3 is TGCGCCAGCAGCTTGGGCGGGACACGCTCCTACGAGCAGTACTTC.

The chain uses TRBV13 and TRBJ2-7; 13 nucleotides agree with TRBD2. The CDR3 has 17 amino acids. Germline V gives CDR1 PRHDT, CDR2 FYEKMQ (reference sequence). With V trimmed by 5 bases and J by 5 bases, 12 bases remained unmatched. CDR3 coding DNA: TGTGCCAGCAGCCAATGGCGGACTAGCGGGAGTAACAACGAGCAGTACTTC. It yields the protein CASSQWRTSGSNNEQYF.

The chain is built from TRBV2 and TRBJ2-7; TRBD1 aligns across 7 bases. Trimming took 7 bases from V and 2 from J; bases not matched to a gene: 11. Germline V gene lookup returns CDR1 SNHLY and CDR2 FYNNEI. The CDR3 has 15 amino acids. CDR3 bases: TGTGCCAGCACTGAGCTGGACAGGACAACCTACGAGCAGTACTTC. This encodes CASTELDRTTYEQYF.

The CDR3 is CASSLVVAGEQFF. CDR3 nucleotides: TGTGCCAGCAGCTTAGTGGTAGCCGGTGAGCAGTTCTTC. The chain couples TRBV7-8 to TRBJ2-1; the D is unclear. The length of the CDR3 is 13 residues. CDR1 and CDR2 from the germline V gene are SGHVS and FQNEAQ. The V end was cut by 1 base, the J end by 9 bases, with 10 bases between.

The CDR3: CASSSRGVSASREQYF. The CDR3, as DNA: TGTGCCAGCAGTTCCCGAGGGGTTTCGGCGTCACGCGAGCAGTACTTC. The chain couples TRBV6-5 to TRBJ2-7; either TRBD1 or TRBD2 may supply D (5 bases each). Per the germline V gene, CDR1 is MNHEY and CDR2 is SVGAGI. The CDR3 totals 16 residues. V was pared by 4 bases and J by 6 bases, with 22 bases between.

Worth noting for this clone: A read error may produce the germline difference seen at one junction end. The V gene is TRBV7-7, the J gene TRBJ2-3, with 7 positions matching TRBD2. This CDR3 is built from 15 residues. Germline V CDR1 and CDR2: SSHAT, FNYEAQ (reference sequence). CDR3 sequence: CASSERDYPTDTQYF. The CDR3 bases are TGTGCTAGCAGCGAAAGGGACTACCCCACAGATACGCAGTATTTT.

Here the CDR3 reads CASSILWGQKNQPQHF. The CDR3 nucleotides read TGTGCCAGTAGTATCCTGTGGGGACAGAAAAATCAGCCCCAGCATTTT. The chain is built from TRBV19 and TRBJ1-5; 7 positions match TRBD1. Germline CDR1 and CDR2: LNHDA and SQIVND (reference sequence). Losses at the gene ends were 3 bases for V and 4 bases for J; bases not matched to a gene: 9. The CDR3 contains 16 residues. Complete variable domain (other parts from reference TRBV19 and TRBJ1-5): DGGITQSPKYLFRKEGQNVTLSCEQNLNHDAMYWYRQDPGQGLRLIYYSQIVNDFQKGDIAEGYSVSREKKESFPLTVTSAQKNPTAFYLCASSILWGQKNQPQHFGDGTRLSIL.

The CDR3 coding sequence is TGTGCCAGCAACAACCGGGACACCGGATCCTACGAGCAGTACTTC. Amino acid sequence: CASNNRDTGSYEQYF. The rearrangement links TRBV5-5 to TRBJ2-7; tentative D call: TRBD1 (6 bases). Germline values: CDR1 SGHKS, CDR2 YYEKEE (reference sequence). This CDR3 region has 15 residues. V lost 6 bases, J lost 1 base, and 17 bases lay in between.

Here the CDR3 DNA reads TGCGCCAGCAGCTTGTACGGGAGCATCGGGGATGAGCAGTTCTTC. This translates into CASSLYGSIGDEQFF. The V and J genes are TRBV5-1 and TRBJ2-1; possibly TRBD2 for D (6 bases). Trimming pared 1 base from V and 8 bases from J, leaving 16 bases between. The CDR3 is 15 residues long. Per the germline V gene, CDR1 is SGHRS and CDR2 is YFSETQ. The full variable domain, with the rest looked up from reference TRBV5-1 and TRBJ2-1, is KAGVTQTPRYLIKTRGQQVTLSCSPISGHRSVSWYQQTPGQGLQFLFEYFSETQRNKGNFPGRFSGRQFSNSRSEMNVSTLELGDSALYLCASSLYGSIGDEQFFGPGTRLTVL.

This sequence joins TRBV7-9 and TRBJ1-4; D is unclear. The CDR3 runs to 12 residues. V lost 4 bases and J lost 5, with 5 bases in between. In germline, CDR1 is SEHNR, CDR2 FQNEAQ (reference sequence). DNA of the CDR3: TGTGCCAGCAGCTCACGGAATGAAAAACTGTTTTTT. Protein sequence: CASSSRNEKLFF.

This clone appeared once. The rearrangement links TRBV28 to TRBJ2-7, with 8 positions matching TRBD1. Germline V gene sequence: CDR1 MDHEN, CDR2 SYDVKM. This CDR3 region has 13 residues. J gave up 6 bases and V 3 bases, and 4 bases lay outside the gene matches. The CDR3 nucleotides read TGTGCCAGCAGTTTTCAGACAGGGGTCGAGCAGTACTTC. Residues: CASSFQTGVEQYF.

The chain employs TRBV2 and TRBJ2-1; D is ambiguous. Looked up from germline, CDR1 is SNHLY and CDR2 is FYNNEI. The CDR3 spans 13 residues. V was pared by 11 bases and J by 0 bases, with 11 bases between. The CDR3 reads CAGAKSSYNEQFF. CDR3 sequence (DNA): TGTGCCGGAGCTAAAAGCTCCTACAATGAGCAGTTCTTC.

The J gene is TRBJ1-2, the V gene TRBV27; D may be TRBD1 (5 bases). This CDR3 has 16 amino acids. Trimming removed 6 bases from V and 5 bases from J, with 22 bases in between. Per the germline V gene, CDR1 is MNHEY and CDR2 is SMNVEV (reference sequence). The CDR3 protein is CASRHLLGGEGYGYTF. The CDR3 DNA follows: TGTGCCAGCAGACATTTATTGGGGGGTGAGGGATATGGCTACACCTTC.

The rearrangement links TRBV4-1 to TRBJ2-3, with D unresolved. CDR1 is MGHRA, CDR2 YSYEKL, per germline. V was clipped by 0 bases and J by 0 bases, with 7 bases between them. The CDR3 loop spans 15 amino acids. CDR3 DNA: TGCGCCAGCAGCCAAGATGGGCTTAGCACAGATACGCAGTATTTT. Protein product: CASSQDGLSTDTQYF.

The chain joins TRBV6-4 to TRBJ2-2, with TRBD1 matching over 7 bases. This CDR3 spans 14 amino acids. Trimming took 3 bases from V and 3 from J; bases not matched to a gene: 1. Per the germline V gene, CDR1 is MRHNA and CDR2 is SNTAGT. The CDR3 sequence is CASSEGTDTGELFF. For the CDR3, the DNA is TGTGCCAGCAGTGAGGGGACAGACACCGGGGAGCTGTTTTTT.

The CDR3 DNA follows: TGTGCCAGCAGTGGAGGGCAGACAGAGACCCAGTACTTC. As protein: CASSGGQTETQYF. The chain combines TRBV2 with TRBJ2-5; a weak D match, TRBD2 (5 bases). The V end was cut by 4 bases, the J end by 4 bases, with 10 bases between. The CDR3 sequence is 13 residues long. The germline gives CDR1 SNHLY, CDR2 FYNNEI.

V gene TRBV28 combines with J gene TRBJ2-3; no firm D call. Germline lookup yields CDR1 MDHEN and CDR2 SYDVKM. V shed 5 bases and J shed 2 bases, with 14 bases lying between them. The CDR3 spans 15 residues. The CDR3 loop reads CASSEDASYTDTQYF. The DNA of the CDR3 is TGTGCCAGCAGTGAGGATGCGAGCTACACAGATACGCAGTATTTT.

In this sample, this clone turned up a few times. The CDR3 DNA follows: TGTGCCAGCAGATTCCGGATTACCCACGATGAAAAACTGTTTTTT. It codes for CASRFRITHDEKLFF. The chain carries TRBV7-9 and TRBJ1-4, with D unresolved. The germline V gene encodes CDR1 SEHNR and CDR2 FQNEAQ (reference sequence). This CDR3 region has 15 residues. V gave up 6 bases and J gave up 6 bases, with 17 bases separating them.